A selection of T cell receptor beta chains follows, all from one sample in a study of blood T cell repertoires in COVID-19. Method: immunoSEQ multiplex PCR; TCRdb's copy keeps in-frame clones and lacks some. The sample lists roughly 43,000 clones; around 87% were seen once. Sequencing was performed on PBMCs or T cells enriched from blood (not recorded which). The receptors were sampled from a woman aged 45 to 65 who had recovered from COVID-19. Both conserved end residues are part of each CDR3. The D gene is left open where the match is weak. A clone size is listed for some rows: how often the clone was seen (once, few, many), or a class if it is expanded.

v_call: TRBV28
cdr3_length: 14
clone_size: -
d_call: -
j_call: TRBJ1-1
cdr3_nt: TGTGCCAGCAGTTCATACAACGTGAACACTGAAGCTTTCTTT
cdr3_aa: CASSSYNVNTEAFF

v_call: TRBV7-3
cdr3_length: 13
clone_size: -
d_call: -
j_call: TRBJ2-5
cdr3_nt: TGTGCCAGCAGCTCCTCCCCAGAAGAGACCCAGTACTTC
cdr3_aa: CASSSSPEETQYF

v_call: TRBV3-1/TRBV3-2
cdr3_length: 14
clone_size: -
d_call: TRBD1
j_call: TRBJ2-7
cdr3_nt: TGTGCCAGCAGCCAGCAGGGGGCTATCTACGAGCAGTACTTC
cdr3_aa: CASSQQGAIYEQYF

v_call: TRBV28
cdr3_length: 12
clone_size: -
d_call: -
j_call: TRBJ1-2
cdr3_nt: TGTGCCAGCAGTAGCGTCAGGGCTGGCTACACCTTC
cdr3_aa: CASSSVRAGYTF

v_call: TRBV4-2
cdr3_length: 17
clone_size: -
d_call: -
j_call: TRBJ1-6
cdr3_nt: TGTGCCAGCAGCCAAGATTCCCCGACAAGGCCCAATTCACCCCTCCACTTT
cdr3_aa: CASSQDSPTRPNSPLHF

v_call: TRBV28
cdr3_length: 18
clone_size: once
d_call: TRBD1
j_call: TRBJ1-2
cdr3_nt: TGTGCCAGCAGTTTAACTGAGCTGATCCAGGGGGCTAACTATGGCTACACCTTC
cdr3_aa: CASSLTELIQGANYGYTF

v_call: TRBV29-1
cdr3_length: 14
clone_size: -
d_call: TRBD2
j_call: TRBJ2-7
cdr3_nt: TGCAGCGTCGCGAGCGGGAGACCTCTATACGAGCAGTACTTC
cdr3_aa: CSVASGRPLYEQYF

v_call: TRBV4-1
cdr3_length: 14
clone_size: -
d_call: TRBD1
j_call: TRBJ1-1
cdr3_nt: TGCGCCAGCAGCCCGGGGACAGGGAACACTGAAGCTTTCTTT
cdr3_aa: CASSPGTGNTEAFF

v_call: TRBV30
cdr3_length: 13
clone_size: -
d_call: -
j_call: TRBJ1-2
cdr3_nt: TGTGCCTGGACGCTCGGGATTAACTATGGCTACACCTTC
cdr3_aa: CAWTLGINYGYTF

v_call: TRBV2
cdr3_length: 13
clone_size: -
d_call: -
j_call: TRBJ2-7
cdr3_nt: TGTGCCAGCAGTGGGACAGCTTCCTACGAGCAGTACTTC
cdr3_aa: CASSGTASYEQYF

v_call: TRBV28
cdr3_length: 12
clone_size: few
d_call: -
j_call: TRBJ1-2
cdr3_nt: TGTGCCAGCAGCCTTAGGGGCTATGGCTACACCTTC
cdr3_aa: CASSLRGYGYTF

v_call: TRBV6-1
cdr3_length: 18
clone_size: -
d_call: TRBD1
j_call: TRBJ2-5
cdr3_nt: TGTGCCAGCAGTGAAGCGGATACCCGGACAGGGGCCCAAGAGACCCAGTACTTC
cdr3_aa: CASSEADTRTGAQETQYF

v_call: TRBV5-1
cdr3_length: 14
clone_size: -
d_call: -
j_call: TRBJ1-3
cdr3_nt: TGCGCCAGCAGCCCCCAAGGGGCTGGAAACACCATATATTTT
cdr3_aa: CASSPQGAGNTIYF

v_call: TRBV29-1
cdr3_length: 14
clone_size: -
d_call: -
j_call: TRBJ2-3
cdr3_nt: TGCAGCGTTGAAGACGAAAAGCGCACAGATACGCAGTATTTT
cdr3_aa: CSVEDEKRTDTQYF

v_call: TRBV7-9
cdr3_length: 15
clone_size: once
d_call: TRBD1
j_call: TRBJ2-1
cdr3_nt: TGTGCCAGCAGCTGGACAGGGGGCTCCTACAATGAGCAGTTCTTC
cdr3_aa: CASSWTGGSYNEQFF

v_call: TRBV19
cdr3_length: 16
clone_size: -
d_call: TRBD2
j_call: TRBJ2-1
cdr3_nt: TGTGCCAGTACCGAACTAGCGGGAGGCCCCGGGGGTGAGCAGTTCTTC
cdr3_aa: CASTELAGGPGGEQFF